Below, 6 T cell receptor beta chains from the same sample are listed, as sequenced in a study of cytomegalovirus exposure and HLA in healthy donors. PCR was performed using 60 Vbeta and 13 Jbeta primers. Generated by immunoSEQ multiplex PCR, the TCRdb table keeps only in-frame clones and is missing some. The sample has about 94,000 clones, roughly four fifths seen once. The sequenced material came from PBMCs. The receptors come from a man between 25 and 39 years old in good health and CMV-seronegative.

This clone was observed a handful of times. The chain uses TRBV2 and TRBJ1-3, with TRBD1 as a possible D gene (5 bases). Between the trimmed V and J ends, which lost 7 bases and 4 bases, there was a span of 17 bases. The CDR3 spans 15 residues. Germline assignment: CDR1 SNHLY and CDR2 FYNNEI. The CDR3 nucleotides read TGTGCCAGCAATTCAGGGCAATCAAGCGGAAACACCATATATTTT. It encodes CASNSGQSSGNTIYF.

This clone has a handful of counts. This chain joins TRBV7-8 and TRBJ1-4; D remains ambiguous. The germline gives CDR1 SGHVS, CDR2 FQNEAQ. V was shortened by 10 bases and J by 6 bases, with 12 bases between the two germline ends. CDR3 length: 12 amino acids. The CDR3 reads CATEGGDEKLFF. The CDR3 DNA sequence: TGTGCCACCGAGGGTGGCGATGAAAAACTGTTTTTT.

The chain couples TRBV30 to TRBJ1-2, with 12 bases aligning to TRBD1. The CDR3 length is 13 residues. Germline CDR1 is GTSNPN and CDR2 is SVGIG (reference sequence). V lost 3 bases and J lost 14; bases outside the gene matches: 10. This chain's CDR3 is CAWSPGQGASWTF. The CDR3 DNA is TGTGCCTGGAGCCCGGGACAGGGGGCGTCTTGGACCTTC.

This clone has just a few counts. V gene TRBV2 combines with J gene TRBJ2-5; the D gene is possibly TRBD1 (6 bases). Germline CDR1 SNHLY, CDR2 FYNNEI. This CDR3 has 13 amino acids. Here the CDR3 reads CVIGRDRQGTQYF. Written as DNA, the CDR3 is TGTGTAATTGGACGAGACAGGCAGGGGACCCAGTACTTC.

A few counts support this clone. This rearrangement joins TRBV6-5 to TRBJ2-2; 7 bases are shared with TRBD2. The CDR3 totals 13 residues. Trimming cost V 4 bases and J 7 bases; bases outside gene matches: 3. The germline V gene encodes CDR1 MNHEY and CDR2 SVGAGI. The CDR3 here is CASSSREDGELFF. The CDR3 DNA reads as TGTGCCAGCAGTTCCCGGGAGGACGGGGAGCTGTTTTTT.

V usage is TRBV28 and J usage is TRBJ2-7; the match to TRBD2 covers 8 bases. The CDR3 totals 12 residues. The ends lost 8 bases at V and 4 bases at J; junction bases unmatched: 4. Germline values: CDR1 MDHEN, CDR2 SYDVKM. CDR3 region: CASGTSVYEQYF. In nucleotides, the CDR3 is TGTGCCAGCGGGACTAGTGTGTACGAGCAGTACTTC.